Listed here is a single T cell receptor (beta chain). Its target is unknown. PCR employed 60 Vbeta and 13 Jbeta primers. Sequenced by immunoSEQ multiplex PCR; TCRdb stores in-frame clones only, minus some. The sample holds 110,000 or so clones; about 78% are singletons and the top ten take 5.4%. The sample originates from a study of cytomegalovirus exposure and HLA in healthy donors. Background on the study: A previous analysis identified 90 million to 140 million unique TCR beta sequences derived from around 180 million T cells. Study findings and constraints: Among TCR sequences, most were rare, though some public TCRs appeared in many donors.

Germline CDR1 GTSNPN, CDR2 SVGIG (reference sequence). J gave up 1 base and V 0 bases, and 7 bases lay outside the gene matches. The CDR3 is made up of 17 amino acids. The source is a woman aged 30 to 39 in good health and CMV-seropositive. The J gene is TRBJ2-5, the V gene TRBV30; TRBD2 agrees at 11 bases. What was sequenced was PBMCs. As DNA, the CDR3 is TGTGCCTGGAGTGTACTGGCTAGCGGGGGGTTCCAAGAGACCCAGTACTTC. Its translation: CAWSVLASGGFQETQYF.